This TCR beta chain was captured in a study of T cell changes during pregnancy in multiple sclerosis. Using immunoSEQ multiplex PCR, the repertoire was profiled, and TCRdb retains in-frame clones only, with some absent. The table has fewer than 90,000 clones, 94% seen once. This CDR3 comprises 17 residues. J was trimmed by 4 bases and V by 1 base; bases with no gene match: 10. The germline CDR1 and CDR2 sequences are MNHNS and SASEGT. The receptor was isolated from a female donor in good health, enrolled as a control in a pregnancy study. This specimen consisted of peripheral blood, obtained after pregnancy. The chain has TRBV6-1 and TRBJ2-4, with 7 bases identical to TRBD2. As DNA, the CDR3 is TGTGCCAGCAGTGAAGAAGCTGGGGGGGGTTCGAAAAACATTCAGTACTTC. It translates to CASSEEAGGGSKNIQYF.